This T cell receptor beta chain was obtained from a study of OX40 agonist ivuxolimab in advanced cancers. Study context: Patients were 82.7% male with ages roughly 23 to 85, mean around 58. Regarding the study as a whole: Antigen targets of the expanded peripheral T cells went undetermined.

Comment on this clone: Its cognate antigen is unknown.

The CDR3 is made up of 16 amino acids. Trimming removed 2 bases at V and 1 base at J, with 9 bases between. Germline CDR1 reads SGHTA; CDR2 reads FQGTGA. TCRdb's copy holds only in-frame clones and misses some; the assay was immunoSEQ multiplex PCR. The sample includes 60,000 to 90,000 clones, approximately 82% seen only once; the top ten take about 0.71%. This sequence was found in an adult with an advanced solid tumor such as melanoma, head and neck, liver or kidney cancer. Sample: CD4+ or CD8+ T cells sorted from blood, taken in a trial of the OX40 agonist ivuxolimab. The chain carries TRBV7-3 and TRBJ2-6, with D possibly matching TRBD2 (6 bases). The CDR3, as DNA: TGTGCCAGCAGCTTAGGGACTGCGTCTGGGGCCAACGTCCTGACTTTC. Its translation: CASSLGTASGANVLTF.